The T cell receptor beta chain described here comes from a study of blood T cell repertoires in COVID-19. Study summary: PBMCs, B-cell-depleted T cells, or T cells were the source of the cDNA or gDNA that made up the material.

The assay was immunoSEQ multiplex PCR, and TCRdb's table has in-frame clones only and misses some. The data show approximately 280,000 clones, roughly 90% seen once. Germline CDR1 and CDR2: SGHDN and FVKESK. The CDR3 spans 16 residues. Trimming removed 3 bases at V and 3 bases at J, with 14 bases between. Sequencing was performed on peripheral blood. The clonotype was recovered from a man aged 50 or older with acute or convalescent COVID-19. The chain joins TRBV14 to TRBJ1-4; no firm D call. The CDR3: CASSHREGGSNEKLFF. CDR3 DNA: TGTGCCAGCAGCCACCGTGAGGGCGGATCTAATGAAAAACTGTTTTTT.